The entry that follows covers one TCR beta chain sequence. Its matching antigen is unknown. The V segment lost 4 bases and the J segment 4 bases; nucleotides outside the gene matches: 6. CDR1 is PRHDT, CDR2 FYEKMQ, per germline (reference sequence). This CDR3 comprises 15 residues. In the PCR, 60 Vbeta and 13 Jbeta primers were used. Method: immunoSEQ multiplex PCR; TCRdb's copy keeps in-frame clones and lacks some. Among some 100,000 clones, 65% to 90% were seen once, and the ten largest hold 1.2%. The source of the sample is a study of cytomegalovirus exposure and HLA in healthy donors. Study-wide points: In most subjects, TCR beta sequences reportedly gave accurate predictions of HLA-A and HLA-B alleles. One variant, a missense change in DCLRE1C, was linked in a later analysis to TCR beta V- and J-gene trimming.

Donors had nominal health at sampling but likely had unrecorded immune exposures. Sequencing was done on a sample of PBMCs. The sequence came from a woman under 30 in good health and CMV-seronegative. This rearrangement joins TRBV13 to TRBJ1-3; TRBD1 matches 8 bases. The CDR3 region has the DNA TGTGCCAGCAGCTCAACCAGGGGGCAAGGAAACACCATATATTTT. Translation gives CASSSTRGQGNTIYF. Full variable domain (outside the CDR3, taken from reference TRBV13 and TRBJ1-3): AAGVIQSPRHLIKEKRETATLKCYPIPRHDTVYWYQQGPGQDPQFLISFYEKMQSDKGSIPDRFSAQQFSDYHSELNMSSLELGDSALYFCASSSTRGQGNTIYFGEGSWLTVV.